Each of the 21 T cell receptor beta chains below was sequenced from the same sample in a study of CXCR3-negative and CXCR3-positive naive CD8 T cells. The method, 5' RACE with UMI labels, was used to prepare the TRB cDNA libraries. TCRdb reprocessed the 5' RACE reads and keeps a single row for each CDR3 protein, giving no DNA. The sample table includes tens of thousands of distinct CDR3 sequences. The material sequenced was naive CXCR3- CD8+ T cells from blood. Documented subset: CD45RO-CCR7+CD27+CD95- naive CD8+ T cells lacking CXCR3 (TNR3-). These TCRs come from a human donor in good health. Some clones in this sample may be carry-over from other donors' samples.

The chain employs TRBV6-2 or TRBV6-3 and TRBJ2-5. This CDR3 is 14 amino acids long. CDR1 and CDR2 from the germline V gene are MNHEY and SVGEGT. The CDR3 is CASTHGISWETQYF.

The chain recombines TRBV4-1 with TRBJ2-3; absent DNA, TCRdb's TRBD1 call cannot be checked. The CDR3 totals 12 residues. The V gene's germline CDR1 is MGHRA and CDR2 YSYEKL. This CDR3 is CASSLWDGQQYF.

This sequence joins TRBV5-6 and TRBJ1-1. The CDR3 is made up of 14 amino acids. The germline gives CDR1 SGHDT, CDR2 YYEEEE. CDR3 sequence: CASSLANRNTEAFF.

J is TRBJ2-2 and V is TRBV28. Germline CDR1 MDHEN, CDR2 SYDVKM. The length of the CDR3 is 12 residues. CDR3 residues: CASGENTGELFF.

V and J are TRBV5-1 and TRBJ1-1. Germline V gene data show CDR1 as SGHRS and CDR2 as YFSETQ. CDR3 length: 16 residues. CDR3 protein: CASSLDLYGANTEAFF.

The chain carries TRBV7-2 and TRBJ2-1; the TCRdb call, TRBD2, lacks DNA for checking. The CDR3 is 17 residues long. Germline V CDR1 and CDR2: SGHTA, FQGNSA. The CDR3 here is CASSLEWTSGSYNEQFF. The full variable domain, in which reference TRBV7-2 and TRBJ2-1 provide the parts outside the CDR3, is GAGVSQSPSNKVTEKGKDVELRCDPISGHTALYWYRQSLGQGLEFLIYFQGNSAPDKSGLPSDRFSAERTGGSVSTLTIQRTQQEDSAVYLCASSLEWTSGSYNEQFFGPGTRLTVL.

The J gene is TRBJ2-3, the V gene TRBV6-2 or TRBV6-3; the D call from TCRdb, TRBD1, cannot be confirmed without DNA. The CDR3 spans 17 residues. The germline V gene has CDR1 MNHEY and CDR2 SVGEGT. The CDR3 here is CASSSGQGVWGTDTQYF.

This chain joins TRBV9 and TRBJ2-2; TCRdb names TRBD1, which stays unverified in the absence of DNA. The length of the CDR3 is 14 residues. The germline V gene encodes CDR1 SGDLS and CDR2 YYNGEE. CDR3 sequence: CASSVVSRAGELFF.

This chain uses TRBV29-1 with TRBJ2-5; TCRdb names TRBD1, which stays unverified in the absence of DNA. The CDR3 length is 12 residues. CDR1 and CDR2 (germline): SQVTM, ANQGSEA. The CDR3 reads CSVDQGAKTQYF.

The gene calls are TRBV6-4 and TRBJ1-5; as DNA is missing, the TRBD1 call by TCRdb cannot be tested. This CDR3 has 14 amino acids. Germline values: CDR1 MRHNA, CDR2 SNTAGT. The chain's CDR3 is CASSATGEGQPQHF.

The chain combines TRBV6-5 with TRBJ1-1; TCRdb's D call of TRBD1 is untestable without DNA. Per the germline V gene, CDR1 is MNHEY and CDR2 is SVGAGI. The CDR3 has 12 residues. CDR3 sequence: CATSGGQGEAFF.

This chain links TRBV20-1 with TRBJ2-1; with no DNA, the TCRdb D assignment of TRBD2 cannot be verified. Germline-derived CDR1 and CDR2 are DFQATT and SNEGSKA (reference sequence). The CDR3 is 13 residues long. The CDR3 reads CSARGRVDNEQFF.

The rearrangement joins TRBV30 to TRBJ1-1. This CDR3 has 12 amino acids. The germline gives CDR1 GTSNPN, CDR2 SVGIG (reference sequence). The CDR3 is CAWNGGSTEAFF.

V usage is TRBV5-1 and J usage is TRBJ1-1. The CDR3 has 11 residues. Germline V gives CDR1 SGHRS, CDR2 YFSETQ. The CDR3 is CARIGRTEAFF.

This chain links TRBV12-3 or TRBV12-4 with TRBJ2-2; without DNA, the TCRdb call of TRBD1 cannot be checked. This CDR3 has 14 residues. CDR3 residues: CASSFPGLSGELFF.

The chain links TRBV6-2 or TRBV6-3 to TRBJ2-7; TCRdb gives TRBD1 as the D gene, but with no DNA this cannot be confirmed. CDR3 length equals 15 residues. Germline values: CDR1 MNHEY, CDR2 SVGEGT. The chain's CDR3 is CASGYEQGRFSEQYF.

Measured by frequency, this clonotype is medium-sized. This chain links TRBV11-3 with TRBJ1-1; TCRdb's D call of TRBD1 is untestable without DNA. CDR1 is SGHNT, CDR2 YENEEA, per germline. CDR3 length: 14 residues. The CDR3 loop reads CASSSGTVNTEAFF. Full variable domain (missing parts from reference TRBV11-3 and TRBJ1-1): EAGVVQSPRYKIIEKKQPVAFWCNPISGHNTLYWYLQNLGQGPELLIRYENEEAVDDSQLPKDRFSAERLKGVDSTLKIQPAELGDSAVYLCASSSGTVNTEAFFGQGTRLTVV.

This chain uses TRBV6-6 with TRBJ1-4. The CDR3 contains 11 residues. Looked up from germline, CDR1 is MNHNY and CDR2 is SVGAGI (reference sequence). CDR3 amino acids: CASSTGREPEF.

This rearrangement joins TRBV7-2 to TRBJ2-3; TCRdb's assignment of TRBD1 cannot be checked, as there is no DNA. This CDR3 is built from 14 residues. CDR1 is SGHTA and CDR2 is FQGNSA in the germline V gene. The CDR3 here is CASSPDPGTDTQYF.

The V gene is TRBV6-4, the J gene TRBJ1-4; without DNA, the TCRdb call of TRBD1 cannot be checked. The CDR3 spans 15 residues. Germline CDR1 MRHNA, CDR2 SNTAGT. CDR3 residues: CASSEGGGDNEKLFF.

The rearrangement uses TRBV7-9 and TRBJ2-7; TCRdb selects TRBD1, and the lack of DNA leaves this call unchecked. The germline V gene has CDR1 SEHNR and CDR2 FQNEAQ (reference sequence). The CDR3 covers 14 residues. The CDR3 sequence: CASSLRDRAYEQYF.